This TCR beta chain emerged from a study of beta chain features in type 1 diabetes. Study observations and caveats: Comparison showed that naive, central memory and Treg TCRB repertoires appeared more similar among patients than among healthy donors. TCRB CDR3 length was moderately but significantly reduced in all four CD4+ subsets of Type 1 diabetes patients.

About this clone itself: The antigen remains unidentified.

Reverse transcribing all isolated RNA meant expressed TCRB transcripts were sequenced. Using immunoSEQ multiplex PCR, the repertoire was profiled, and TCRdb retains in-frame clones only, with some absent. The sample lists 300,000 or so clones; under 8.5% were seen once. The sample taken for sequencing was central memory CD4+ T cells from blood. The clonotype was recovered from a woman aged 18-29 years in good health.

The CDR3 loop is CASSAQGIRGYTF. CDR3 in DNA: TGTGCCAGCAGTGCACAGGGGATTCGGGGCTACACCTTC. J is TRBJ1-2 and V is TRBV2, with TRBD1 identical over 7 bases. The CDR3 is 13 amino acids. V shed 4 bases, J shed 8 bases, and the junction held 7 bases outside the gene matches. Germline V lookup: CDR1 SNHLY, CDR2 FYNNEI.